This T cell receptor beta chain emerged from a study of blood T cells in healthy people across ages. Looked up from germline, CDR1 is SGHTA and CDR2 is FQGNSA. The V end lost 5 bases, the J end lost 2 bases, and 13 bases lay between the germline ends. The CDR3 runs 14 residues. With a J-beta primer mix and a sample-barcoded 5' primer, a second PCR ran 7 to 11 cycles. Template switching added a 12-random-nucleotide identifier to every cDNA molecule. TCRdb used MiXCR to reprocess the 5' RACE reads, holding one entry per CDR3 protein. The table lists over 500,000 distinct CDR3 sequences, about 27% of them singletons. A few counts support this clonotype. The data were also submitted as part of a second study, on T cells of mothers and their children.

J is TRBJ2-7 and V is TRBV7-2; D ambiguous. The receptor was derived from a boy under 10 years old in good health. Sequenced input: blood. DNA for the CDR3: TGTGCCAGCAGCCCAGGTTGGGCTGCCTACGAGCAGTACTTC. Translating it yields CASSPGWAAYEQYF.